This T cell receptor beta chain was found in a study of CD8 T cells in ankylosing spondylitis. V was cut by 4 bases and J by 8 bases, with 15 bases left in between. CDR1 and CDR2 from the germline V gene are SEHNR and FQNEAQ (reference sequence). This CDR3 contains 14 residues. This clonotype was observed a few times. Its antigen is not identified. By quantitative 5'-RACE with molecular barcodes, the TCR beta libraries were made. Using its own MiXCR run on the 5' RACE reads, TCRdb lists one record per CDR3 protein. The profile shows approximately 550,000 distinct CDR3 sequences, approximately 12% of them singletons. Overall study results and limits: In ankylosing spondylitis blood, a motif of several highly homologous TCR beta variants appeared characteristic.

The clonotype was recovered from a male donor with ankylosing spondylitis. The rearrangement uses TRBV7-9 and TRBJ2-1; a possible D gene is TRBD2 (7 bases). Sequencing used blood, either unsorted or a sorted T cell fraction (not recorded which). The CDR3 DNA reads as TGTGCCAGCAGCTCCTGGGGGGGGCAGGATGAGCAGTTCTTC. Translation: CASSSWGGQDEQFF.